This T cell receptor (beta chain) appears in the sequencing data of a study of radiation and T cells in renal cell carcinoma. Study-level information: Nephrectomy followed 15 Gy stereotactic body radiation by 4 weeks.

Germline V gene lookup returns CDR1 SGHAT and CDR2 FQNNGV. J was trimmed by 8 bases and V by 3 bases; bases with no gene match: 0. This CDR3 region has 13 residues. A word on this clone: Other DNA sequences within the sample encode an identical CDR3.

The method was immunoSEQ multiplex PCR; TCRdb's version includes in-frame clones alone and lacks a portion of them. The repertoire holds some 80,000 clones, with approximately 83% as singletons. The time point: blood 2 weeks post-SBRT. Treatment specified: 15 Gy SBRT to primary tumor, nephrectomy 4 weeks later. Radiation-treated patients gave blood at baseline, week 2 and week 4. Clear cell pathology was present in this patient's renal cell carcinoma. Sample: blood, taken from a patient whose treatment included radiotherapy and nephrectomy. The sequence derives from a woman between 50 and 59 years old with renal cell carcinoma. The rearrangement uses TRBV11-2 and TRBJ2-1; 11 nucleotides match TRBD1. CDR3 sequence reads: CASSLGQGDEQFF. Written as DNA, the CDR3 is TGTGCCAGCAGCTTGGGACAGGGGGATGAGCAGTTCTTC.